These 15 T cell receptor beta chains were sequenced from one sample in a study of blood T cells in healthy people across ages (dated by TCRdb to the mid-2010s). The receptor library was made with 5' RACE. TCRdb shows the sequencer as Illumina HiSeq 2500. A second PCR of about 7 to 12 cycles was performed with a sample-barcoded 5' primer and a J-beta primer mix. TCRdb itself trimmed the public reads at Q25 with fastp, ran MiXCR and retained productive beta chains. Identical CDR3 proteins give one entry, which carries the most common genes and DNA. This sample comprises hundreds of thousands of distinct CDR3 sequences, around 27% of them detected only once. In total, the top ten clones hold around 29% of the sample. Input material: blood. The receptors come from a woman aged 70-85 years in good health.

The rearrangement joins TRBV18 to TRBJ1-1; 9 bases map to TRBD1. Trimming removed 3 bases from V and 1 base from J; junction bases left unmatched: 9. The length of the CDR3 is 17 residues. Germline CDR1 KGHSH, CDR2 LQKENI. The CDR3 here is CASSPPGQGRRNTEAFF. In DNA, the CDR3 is TGTGCCAGCTCACCTCCGGGACAGGGAAGGAGGAACACTGAAGCTTTCTTT.

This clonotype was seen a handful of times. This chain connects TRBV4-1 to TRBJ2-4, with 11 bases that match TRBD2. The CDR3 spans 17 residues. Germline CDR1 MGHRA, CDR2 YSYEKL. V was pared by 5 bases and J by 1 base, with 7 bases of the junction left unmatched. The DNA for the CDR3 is TGCGCCAGCAGCGCCGAACTAGCGGGAGACGCCAAAAACATTCAGTACTTC. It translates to CASSAELAGDAKNIQYF.

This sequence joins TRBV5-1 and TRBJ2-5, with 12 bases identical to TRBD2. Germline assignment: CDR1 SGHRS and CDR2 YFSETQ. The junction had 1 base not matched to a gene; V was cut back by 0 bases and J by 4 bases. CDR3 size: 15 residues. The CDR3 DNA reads TGCGCCAGCAGCTTGGAACTAGCGGGGGGAGAGACCCAGTACTTC. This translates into CASSLELAGGETQYF. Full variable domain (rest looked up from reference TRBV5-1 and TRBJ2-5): KAGVTQTPRYLIKTRGQQVTLSCSPISGHRSVSWYQQTPGQGLQFLFEYFSETQRNKGNFPGRFSGRQFSNSRSEMNVSTLELGDSALYLCASSLELAGGETQYFGPGTRLLVL.

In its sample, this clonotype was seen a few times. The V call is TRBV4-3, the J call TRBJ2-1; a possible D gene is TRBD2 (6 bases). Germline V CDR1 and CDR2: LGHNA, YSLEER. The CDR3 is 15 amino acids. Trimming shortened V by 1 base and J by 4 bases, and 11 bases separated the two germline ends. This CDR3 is CASSQGAGPYNEQFF. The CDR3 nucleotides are TGCGCCAGCAGCCAAGGGGCGGGACCGTACAATGAGCAGTTCTTC.

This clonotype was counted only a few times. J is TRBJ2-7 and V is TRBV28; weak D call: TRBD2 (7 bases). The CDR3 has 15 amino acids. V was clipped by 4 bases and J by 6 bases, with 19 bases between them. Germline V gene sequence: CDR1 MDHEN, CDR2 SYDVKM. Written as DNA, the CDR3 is TGTGCCAGCAGTTCACAGGGACTACTCGGGCTCGAGCAGTACTTC. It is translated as CASSSQGLLGLEQYF.

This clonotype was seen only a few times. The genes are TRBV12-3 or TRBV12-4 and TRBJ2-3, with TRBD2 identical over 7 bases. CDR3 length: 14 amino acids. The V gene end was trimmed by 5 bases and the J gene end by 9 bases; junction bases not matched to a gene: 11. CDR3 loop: CASSTNGLVDTQYF. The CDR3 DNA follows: TGTGCCAGCAGTACCAATGGACTAGTAGACACGCAGTATTTT.

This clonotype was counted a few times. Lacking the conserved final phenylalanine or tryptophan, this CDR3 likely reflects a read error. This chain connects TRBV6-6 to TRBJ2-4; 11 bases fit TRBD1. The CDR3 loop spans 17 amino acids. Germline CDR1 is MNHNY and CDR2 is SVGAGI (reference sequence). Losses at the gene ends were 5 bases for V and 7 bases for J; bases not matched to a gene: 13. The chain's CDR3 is CASSPGGTGGKVNIQYI. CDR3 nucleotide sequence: TGTGCCAGCAGTCCGGGGGGGACAGGGGGTAAAGTTAACATTCAGTACATC.

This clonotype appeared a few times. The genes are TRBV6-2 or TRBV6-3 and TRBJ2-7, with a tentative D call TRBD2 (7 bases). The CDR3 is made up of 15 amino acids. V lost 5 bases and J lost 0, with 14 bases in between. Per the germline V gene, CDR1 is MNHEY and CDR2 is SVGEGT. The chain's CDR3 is CASSTGGGGSYEQYF. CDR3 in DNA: TGTGCCAGCAGTACCGGGGGAGGGGGCTCCTACGAGCAGTACTTC.

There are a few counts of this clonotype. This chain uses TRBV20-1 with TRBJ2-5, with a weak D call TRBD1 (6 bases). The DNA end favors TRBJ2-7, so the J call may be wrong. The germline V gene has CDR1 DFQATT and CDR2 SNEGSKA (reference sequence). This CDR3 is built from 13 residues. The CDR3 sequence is CSASKGEPYEQYF. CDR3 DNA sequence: TGCAGTGCCAGCAAGGGGGAACCCTACGAGCAGTACTTC.

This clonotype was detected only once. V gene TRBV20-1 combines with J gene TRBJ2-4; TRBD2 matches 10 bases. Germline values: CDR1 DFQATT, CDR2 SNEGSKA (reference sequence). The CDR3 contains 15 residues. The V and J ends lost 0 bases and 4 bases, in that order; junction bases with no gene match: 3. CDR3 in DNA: TGCAGTGCTAGAGATACTAGCGGGGCTAAAAACATTCAGTACTTC. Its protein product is CSARDTSGAKNIQYF.

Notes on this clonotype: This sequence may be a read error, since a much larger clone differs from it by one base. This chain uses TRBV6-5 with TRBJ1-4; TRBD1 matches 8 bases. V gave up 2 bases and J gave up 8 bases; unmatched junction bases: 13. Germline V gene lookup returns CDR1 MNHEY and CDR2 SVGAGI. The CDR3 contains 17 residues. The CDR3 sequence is CASSYDSGRGLGEKLFF. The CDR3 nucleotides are TGTGCCAGCAGTTACGATTCGGGCAGGGGGCTCGGGGAAAAACTGTTTTTT.

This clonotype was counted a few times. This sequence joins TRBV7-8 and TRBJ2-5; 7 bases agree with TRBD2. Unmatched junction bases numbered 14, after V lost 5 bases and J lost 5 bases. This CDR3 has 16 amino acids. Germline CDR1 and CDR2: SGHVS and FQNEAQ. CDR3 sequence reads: CASSTSGAGVRETQYF. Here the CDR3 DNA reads TGTGCCAGCAGCACGAGTGGCGCGGGGGTTCGGGAGACCCAGTACTTC. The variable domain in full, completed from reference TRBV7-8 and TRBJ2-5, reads GAGVSQSPRYKVAKRGQDVALRCDPISGHVSLFWYQQALGQGPEFLTYFQNEAQLDKSGLPSDRFFAERPEGSVSTLKIQRTQQEDSAVYLCASSTSGAGVRETQYFGPGTRLLVL.

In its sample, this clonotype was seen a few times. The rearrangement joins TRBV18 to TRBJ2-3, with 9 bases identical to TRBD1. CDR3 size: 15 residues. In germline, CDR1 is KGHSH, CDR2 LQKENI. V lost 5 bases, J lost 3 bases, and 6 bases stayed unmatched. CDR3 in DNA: TGTGCCAGCTCAAAGGACAGGGGCGGAACAGATACGCAGTATTTT. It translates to CASSKDRGGTDTQYF. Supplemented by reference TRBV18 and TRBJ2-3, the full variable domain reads NAGVMQNPRHLVRRRGQEARLRCSPMKGHSHVYWYRQLPEEGLKFMVYLQKENIIDESGMPKERFSAEFPKEGPSILRIQQVVRGDSAAYFCASSKDRGGTDTQYFGPGTRLTVL.

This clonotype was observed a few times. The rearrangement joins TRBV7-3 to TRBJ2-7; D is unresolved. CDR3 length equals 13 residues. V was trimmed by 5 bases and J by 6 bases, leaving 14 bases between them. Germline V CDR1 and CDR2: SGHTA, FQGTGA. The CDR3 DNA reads TGTGCCAGCAGCCTGAAGCCGATGGGCGAGCAGTACTTC. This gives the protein CASSLKPMGEQYF.

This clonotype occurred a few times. DNA for the CDR3: TGTGCCAGCAGGAGGCCCACCCTGAGGACCCAGTACTTC. Its protein is CASRRPTLRTQYF. This chain connects TRBV6-1 to TRBJ2-5; D unresolved. The CDR3 is made up of 13 amino acids. CDR1 MNHNS and CDR2 SASEGT come from the germline V gene. Between the trimmed V and J ends, which lost 6 bases and 7 bases, there was a span of 15 bases.